Shown below are 28 T cell receptor beta chains from a single sample sequenced in a study of T cells in Graves' hyperthyroidism and ophthalmopathy. Amplified TCR beta CDR3 regions came from RNA transcripts. HTBI primers drove first-round RT-PCR of the TCR CDR3. MiXCR, applied by TCRdb to the multiplex PCR reads, yields one record per CDR3 protein. The data show approximately 690,000 distinct CDR3 sequences, approximately 15% seen once. The source material was blood. The receptor source for this set is a woman between 50 and 59 years old with Graves' ophthalmopathy.

This clonotype was seen repeatedly, ten times or more. The chain combines TRBV14 with TRBJ2-7, with TRBD1 identical over 7 bases. V trimming: 1 base; J trimming: 3 bases; junction bases outside the gene matches: 9. The germline CDR1 and CDR2 sequences are SGHDN and FVKESK. CDR3 length: 16 residues. CDR3 sequence (DNA): TGTGCCAGCAGCCAAGGAGGGGAGACAGGGATCTACGAGCAGTACTTC. It is translated as CASSQGGETGIYEQYF.

Ten or more counts support this clonotype. V and J are TRBV18 and TRBJ1-6, with 8 nucleotides matching TRBD1. CDR1 is KGHSH, CDR2 LQKENI, per germline. The trim removed 5 bases at V and 1 base at J, leaving 4 bases unmatched. This CDR3 has 16 residues. CDR3 nucleotides: TGTGCCAGCTCAACAGACAGGGGTTCCTATAATTCACCCCTCCACTTT. Translated: CASSTDRGSYNSPLHF.

This clonotype was observed a handful of times. This chain connects TRBV18 to TRBJ2-3; 7 bases fit TRBD1. The germline gives CDR1 KGHSH, CDR2 LQKENI. Trimming took 3 bases from V and 3 from J; bases not matched to a gene: 9. CDR3 length: 16 amino acids. The CDR3 protein is CASSPRTGSRTDTQYF. DNA of the CDR3: TGTGCCAGCTCACCCCGGACAGGCTCGAGGACAGATACGCAGTATTTT.

This clonotype was seen only a few times. The rearrangement uses TRBV13 and TRBJ2-1; perhaps TRBD2 as D (6 bases). This CDR3 comprises 16 residues. The germline V and J ends were trimmed by 4 bases and 1 base, with 14 bases remaining between them. Germline CDR1 PRHDT, CDR2 FYEKMQ (reference sequence). CDR3 nucleotides: TGTGCCAGCAGCTCGCTAGCGCTGGAATCCTACAATGAGCAGTTCTTC. It translates to CASSSLALESYNEQFF.

The table lists this clonotype with many counts. The V call is TRBV6-2 or TRBV6-3, the J call TRBJ1-1; maybe TRBD1 (5 bases). V gave up 0 bases and J gave up 4 bases, with 12 bases separating them. CDR1 is MNHEY, CDR2 SVGEGT, per germline. The CDR3 length is 15 residues. The CDR3: CASSYSEGLGTEAFF. CDR3 bases: TGTGCCAGCAGTTACTCGGAGGGGCTAGGCACTGAAGCTTTCTTT.

This clonotype has a handful of counts. J is TRBJ1-1 and V is TRBV20-1; D not certain. The CDR3 runs 10 residues. The V and J ends lost 5 bases and 2 bases respectively, with 3 bases between them. Germline CDR1 and CDR2: DFQATT and SNEGSKA (reference sequence). The CDR3 DNA follows: TGCAGTGCTGTTAACACTGAAGCTTTCTTT. Translating gives CSAVNTEAFF.

This clonotype showed up many times. The J gene is TRBJ2-7, the V gene TRBV28, with TRBD1 as a possible D gene (5 bases). This CDR3 has 17 residues. With 2 bases removed from V and 0 bases from J, the gap between germline ends came to 17 bases. Looked up from germline, CDR1 is MDHEN and CDR2 is SYDVKM. The CDR3 nucleotides read TGTGCCAGCAGTTTAGATAAGTGGCAGGGCACCTCCTACGAGCAGTACTTC. Amino acids: CASSLDKWQGTSYEQYF.

This clonotype was observed at least ten times. The CDR3 DNA reads TGTGCCTGGAGTGTGGGGCTAGCGGCCTCCTACGAGCAGTACTTC. Encoded protein: CAWSVGLAASYEQYF. The chain uses TRBV30 and TRBJ2-7; 7 bases match TRBD2. This CDR3 spans 15 amino acids. Germline V gives CDR1 GTSNPN, CDR2 SVGIG (reference sequence). The junction had 5 bases not matched to a gene; V was cut back by 0 bases and J by 0 bases.

This clonotype came up many times. The chain recombines TRBV6-1 with TRBJ2-1, with D possibly TRBD1 on 5 matching bases. The germline V gene has CDR1 MNHNS and CDR2 SASEGT. V was pared by 5 bases and J by 0 bases, with 11 bases between. The CDR3 has 15 residues. CDR3 amino acids: CASSSVRDSYNEQFF. In nucleotides, the CDR3 is TGTGCCAGCAGTTCCGTCAGGGACTCCTACAATGAGCAGTTCTTC.

This rearrangement joins TRBV4-3 to TRBJ1-2, with a weak D call TRBD1 (5 bases). The CDR3 sequence is 17 residues long. Trimming took off 1 base at V and 6 bases at J, with 21 bases between the two ends. Germline V gene sequence: CDR1 LGHNA, CDR2 YSLEER. The CDR3 reads CASSQVLSGSGWDGYTF. The CDR3 DNA is TGCGCCAGCAGCCAAGTGTTAAGTGGTTCAGGGTGGGATGGCTACACCTTC.

Comment on this clonotype: With a much larger clone just one base away, this may be a read error. V usage is TRBV28 and J usage is TRBJ2-3, with TRBD2 identical over 13 bases. The CDR3 loop spans 19 amino acids. Germline V gene lookup returns CDR1 MDHEN and CDR2 SYDVKM. V was pared by 6 bases and J by 7 bases, with 19 bases of the junction left unmatched. In nucleotides, the CDR3 is TGTGCCAGCAGCCAGATGAGGACTAGCGGGAGTTTGGTTGCATATACGCAGTATTTT. Protein: CASSQMRTSGSLVAYTQYF.

The rearrangement uses TRBV5-1 and TRBJ1-1, with D unclear. CDR1 is SGHRS, CDR2 YFSETQ, per germline. The V gene lost 0 bases and the J gene lost 0 bases, with 9 bases spanning the gap. CDR3 size: 15 residues. In nucleotides, the CDR3 is TGCGCCAGCAGCTTGGTTGGACTCTTGAACACTGAAGCTTTCTTT. It is translated as CASSLVGLLNTEAFF. The full variable domain, completed using reference TRBV5-1 and TRBJ1-1, is KAGVTQTPRYLIKTRGQQVTLSCSPISGHRSVSWYQQTPGQGLQFLFEYFSETQRNKGNFPGRFSGRQFSNSRSEMNVSTLELGDSALYLCASSLVGLLNTEAFFGQGTRLTVV.

This chain uses TRBV2 with TRBJ2-2; D perhaps matches TRBD1 (5 bases). The V end was cut by 4 bases, the J end by 3 bases, with 12 bases between. The length of the CDR3 is 15 residues. The germline V gene encodes CDR1 SNHLY and CDR2 FYNNEI. As DNA, the CDR3 is TGTGCCAGCAGTGGATACAGGTCCCACACCGGGGAGCTGTTTTTT. Translated: CASSGYRSHTGELFF. Full variable domain (outside the CDR3, taken from reference TRBV2 and TRBJ2-2): EPEVTQTPSHQVTQMGQEVILRCVPISNHLYFYWYRQILGQKVEFLVSFYNNEISEKSEIFDDQFSVERPDGSNFTLKIRSTKLEDSAMYFCASSGYRSHTGELFFGEGSRLTVL.

In this sample, this clonotype turned up a few times. The chain has TRBV7-9 and TRBJ2-1; D possibly uses TRBD1 or TRBD2 (7 bases each). V lost 5 bases and J 3 bases, leaving 14 bases between the germline ends. The CDR3 has 15 residues. CDR1 SEHNR and CDR2 FQNEAQ come from the germline V gene (reference sequence). CDR3: CASSGGDRVYNEQFF. The CDR3 coding sequence is TGTGCCAGCAGCGGGGGGGACAGAGTCTACAATGAGCAGTTCTTC.

The V and J genes are TRBV24-1 and TRBJ1-4, with 10 bases aligning to TRBD1. The CDR3 length is 18 residues. With 6 bases clipped from V and 4 bases from J, the junction kept 13 bases outside the gene matches. Germline assignment: CDR1 KGHDR and CDR2 SFDVKD. The CDR3 loop is CATSPGTGEVGVNEKLFF. Written as DNA, the CDR3 is TGTGCCACCAGTCCCGGGACAGGGGAGGTCGGGGTTAATGAAAAACTGTTTTTT.

The V call is TRBV6-5, the J call TRBJ2-7, with a tentative D call TRBD1 (6 bases). Germline CDR1 and CDR2: MNHEY and SVGAGI. V was clipped by 4 bases and J by 4 bases, with 14 bases between them. The CDR3 contains 14 residues. The CDR3 DNA sequence: TGTGCCAGCAGTTCCACGGGACACGGGTACGAGCAGTACTTC. As protein: CASSSTGHGYEQYF.

Remarks on this clonotype: Compared with germline, one end of the junction differs, possibly owing to a read error. The chain combines TRBV28 with TRBJ2-1; the match to TRBD2 covers 12 bases. CDR3 length: 16 residues. The V gene's germline CDR1 is MDHEN and CDR2 SYDVKM. CDR3 nucleotides: TGTGTCAGCAGTTCCCTAGCGGGAGGGTCCTACAATGAGCAGTTCTTC. Amino acids: CVSSSLAGGSYNEQFF.

Only a few counts were recorded for this clonotype. The V gene is TRBV6-1, the J gene TRBJ1-4; weak D call: TRBD1 (5 bases). Germline V gene lookup returns CDR1 MNHNS and CDR2 SASEGT. V was shortened by 3 bases and J by 7 bases, with 9 bases between the two germline ends. This CDR3 is built from 13 residues. The CDR3 here is CASSDLGVEKLFF. The CDR3 nucleotides are TGTGCCAGCAGTGACCTGGGGGTTGAAAAACTGTTTTTT.

This clonotype was seen repeatedly, ten times or more. The gene calls are TRBV12-3 or TRBV12-4 and TRBJ1-6; D is ambiguous. CDR3 length: 16 residues. V lost 3 bases and J 4 bases, leaving 13 bases between the germline ends. In DNA form, the CDR3 reads TGTGCCAGCAGTTTGTTAAACCCTCGGTATAATTCACCCCTCCACTTT. Protein product: CASSLLNPRYNSPLHF.

This clonotype was counted at least ten times. The chain couples TRBV7-9 to TRBJ2-7; the match to TRBD2 covers 14 bases. The CDR3 has 15 residues. Trimming cost V 5 bases and J 8 bases; bases outside gene matches: 8. The V gene's germline CDR1 is SEHNR and CDR2 FQNEAQ (reference sequence). In DNA form, the CDR3 reads TGTGCCAGCAGCAGAGGGGGACTAGCGGGAGTGAAGCAGTACTTC. It encodes CASSRGGLAGVKQYF.

This clonotype was picked up a small number of times. The V and J genes are TRBV7-9 and TRBJ1-4; no clear D. V was pared by 2 bases and J by 7 bases, with 20 bases between. CDR1 and CDR2 (germline): SEHNR, FQNEAQ (reference sequence). The CDR3 is 17 amino acids. CDR3 DNA sequence: TGTGCCAGCAGCTTACACCTCGTAGGTGGGCTTGGTGAAAAACTGTTTTTT. Amino acid sequence: CASSLHLVGGLGEKLFF.

This clonotype showed up many times. The rearrangement joins TRBV6-1 to TRBJ1-2; D gene unclear. The CDR3 length is 15 residues. Germline-derived CDR1 and CDR2 are MNHNS and SASEGT. The germline V and J ends were trimmed by 1 base and 0 bases, with 9 bases remaining between them. The CDR3 nucleotides are TGTGCCAGCAGTGAAGGTACAGCAACTAACTATGGCTACACCTTC. This codes for CASSEGTATNYGYTF.

This chain joins TRBV10-3 and TRBJ1-5; perhaps TRBD1 as D (6 bases). Deletions cut 10 bases from V and 0 bases from J, with 19 bases between. This CDR3 spans 16 amino acids. The V gene's germline CDR1 is ENHRY and CDR2 SYGVKD. This CDR3 reads CATDVQGINSNQPQHF. The CDR3 nucleotides read TGTGCCACCGACGTACAGGGAATTAATAGCAATCAGCCCCAGCATTTT.

This clonotype was counted only a few times. CDR3 DNA sequence: TGTGCCAGCAGCCTGGGGGACTTTGCCTACAATGAGCAGTTCTTC. This sequence encodes CASSLGDFAYNEQFF. The V gene is TRBV5-6, the J gene TRBJ2-1, with D possibly TRBD2 on 6 matching bases. This CDR3 comprises 15 residues. The V and J ends lost 4 bases and 2 bases respectively, with 13 bases between them. From germline, CDR1 is SGHDT and CDR2 YYEEEE.

The genes are TRBV6-2 or TRBV6-3 and TRBJ2-7; D possibly corresponds to TRBD2 (6 bases). This CDR3 has 15 amino acids. V lost 7 bases to trimming and J lost 5 bases, with 21 bases between them. The germline V gene encodes CDR1 MNHEY and CDR2 SVGEGT. The CDR3 region is CASKPIRLDSHEQYF. The CDR3 nucleotides are TGTGCCAGCAAGCCTATTCGACTAGATTCCCACGAGCAGTACTTC.

Notes on this clonotype: At one end, the junction sequence differs from germline, possibly due to a read error. The genes are TRBV5-5 and TRBJ1-1; 9 bases agree with TRBD1. The CDR3 is 16 amino acids. The germline V gene encodes CDR1 SGHKS and CDR2 YYEKEE (reference sequence). Here the CDR3 DNA reads TGTGTCAGCAGCTTGGGACAGGGCCTGAGGAACACTGAAGCTTTCTTT. It is translated as CVSSLGQGLRNTEAFF.

This clonotype was counted between two and nine times. The junction differs from germline at one of its ends, possibly a read error. The chain recombines TRBV20-1 with TRBJ2-1; D is ambiguous. This CDR3 spans 11 amino acids. Germline CDR1 reads DFQATT; CDR2 reads SNEGSKA (reference sequence). The CDR3 is CSARYLEELFF. The CDR3 bases are TGCAGTGCTAGATATCTCGAAGAGCTGTTCTTC.

CDR3 in DNA: TGTGCCAGTAGTATATATCTAGCGGGAGGGTTCGGTGAGCAGTTCTTC. Its protein product is CASSIYLAGGFGEQFF. The chain has TRBV19 and TRBJ2-1, with 12 bases aligning to TRBD2. This CDR3 region has 16 residues. CDR1 LNHDA and CDR2 SQIVND come from the germline V gene (reference sequence). Germline trimming cut 2 bases from V and 9 bases from J; bases unmatched to any gene: 8.